This T cell receptor (beta chain) is from a study of blood T cells in healthy people across ages. For the second PCR, which ran for roughly 7 to 11 cycles, a sample-barcoded 5' primer and a J-beta primer mix were used. Every single cDNA molecule received a tag from a template-switch adaptor with 12 random nucleotides. TCRdb recomputed calls from the 5' RACE reads with MiXCR, one row per CDR3 protein. Of over 600,000 distinct CDR3 sequences listed, 35% to 50% are singletons. Comment on this clonotype: One end of the junction fails to match germline, which may point to a read error.

The CDR3 sequence is 18 residues long. CDR1 MNHEY and CDR2 SVGEGT come from the germline V gene. Per individual sample, total RNA of at least 5.5 micrograms was extracted. Sample: blood. V and J are TRBV6-2 or TRBV6-3 and TRBJ2-3, with TRBD1 identical over 12 bases. The sequence derives from a man older than 75 in good health. The CDR3 sequence: CVSSYPTGTGGRTDTQYF. CDR3 DNA sequence: TGTGTCAGCAGTTACCCTACGGGGACAGGGGGCCGGACAGATACGCAGTATTTT.